These T cell receptor beta chains were read from a single sample in a study of T cell repertoires in cytomegalovirus infection. TCRdb redid the calling of the reads with MiXCR, one entry per CDR3 protein. Among some 400,000 distinct CDR3 sequences listed, roughly 31% were seen once. The sample comprised PBMCs. These receptor sequences come from a human donor in good health (CMV status not recorded). Some clones in this sample may be carry-over from other donors' samples. The CDR3 runs from the conserved cysteine through the conserved F or W. D genes are given only for firm matches. For some rows the clone size is stated as once, few or many, or as a class when expanded; others skip it.

cdr3_aa cdr3_nt j_call d_call v_call clone_size
CASSDRGRTYEQYF TGTGCCAGCAGCGATCGAGGGAGGACCTACGAGCAGTACTTC TRBJ2-7 NA TRBV11-2 NA
CASSMDLATEAFF TGCGCCAGCAGCATGGACCTCGCCACTGAAGCTTTCTTT TRBJ1-1 NA TRBV4-1 few
CASSTATQETQYF TGTGCTAGCTCGACAGCGACTCAAGAGACCCAGTACTTC TRBJ2-5 NA TRBV7-6 NA
CASTSRQAMNTEAFF TGTGCCAGTACCTCTCGACAGGCCATGAACACTGAAGCTTTCTTT TRBJ1-1 NA TRBV19 few
CASKDRTGSTEAFF TGTGCCAGTAAGGACCGGACAGGGTCAACTGAAGCTTTCTTT TRBJ1-1 TRBD1 TRBV19 NA
CASGKREQYF TGTGCCAGCGGGAAACGCGAGCAGTACTTC TRBJ2-7 NA TRBV6-1 many
CASSLGTRKINYGYTF TGTGCCAGCAGTCTTGGGACAAGGAAGATTAACTATGGCTACACCTTC TRBJ1-2 NA TRBV28 few
CSADVGDTQYF TGCAGCGCCGATGTGGGAGATACGCAGTATTTT TRBJ2-3 NA TRBV29-1 NA
CASSATSNQPQHF TGTGCCAGTAGTGCAACTAGCAATCAGCCCCAGCATTTT TRBJ1-5 NA TRBV19 NA
CASSLSLPGLAGFAQFF TGTGCCAGCAGCCTCTCTTTACCGGGACTAGCGGGGTTTGCGCAGTTCTTC TRBJ2-1 TRBD2 TRBV12-3/TRBV12-4 NA
CASSQRAGYTGELFF TGTGCCAGCAGCCAGCGAGCGGGGTACACCGGGGAGCTGTTTTTT TRBJ2-2 TRBD2 TRBV5-4 NA
CASSYTQSSYEQYF TGTGCCAGCAGTTATACACAGAGCTCCTACGAGCAGTACTTC TRBJ2-7 NA TRBV6-5 NA
CASTKPTGLNTEAFF TGTGCCAGCACCAAACCGACAGGGTTGAACACTGAAGCTTTCTTT TRBJ1-1 TRBD1 TRBV6-2/TRBV6-3 few
CASSHTNIGNLEQYF TGTGCCAGCTCACACACGAATATAGGGAACTTAGAGCAGTACTTC TRBJ2-7 NA TRBV18 NA
CASSQRQGVWDTQYF TGTGCCAGCAGCCAACGGCAGGGGGTTTGGGATACGCAGTATTTT TRBJ2-3 TRBD1 TRBV12-3/TRBV12-4 many
CASSKRDSGANTGELFF TGCGCCAGCAGCAAAAGAGATAGTGGAGCGAACACCGGGGAGCTGTTTTTT TRBJ2-2 NA TRBV5-1 NA
CASSLQGQAPDGYTF TGTGCCAGCAGCCTCCAGGGACAGGCCCCGGATGGCTACACCTTC TRBJ1-2 TRBD1 TRBV6-6 NA
CASSGKAGGLNEQFF TGTGCCAGCAGTGGGAAGGCAGGCGGGCTGAATGAGCAGTTCTTC TRBJ2-1 NA TRBV2 few
CASKGNTDTQYF TGTGCCAGCAAGGGCAACACAGATACGCAGTATTTT TRBJ2-3 NA TRBV6-8 NA
CASSYPALQGTNTDTQYF TGTGCCAGCAGTTACCCCGCTCTCCAGGGGACTAACACAGATACGCAGTATTTT TRBJ2-3 NA TRBV6-6 NA
CASSRTGGSGAEQFF TGTGCCAGTAGTCGGACAGGGGGATCTGGCGCTGAGCAGTTCTTC TRBJ2-1 TRBD1 TRBV19 NA
CSSSWGGGPSGNTIYF TGTTCCAGTTCCTGGGGAGGCGGCCCCTCTGGAAACACCATATATTTT TRBJ1-3 NA TRBV6-2/TRBV6-3 NA
CASSPRGYNGYTF TGCGCCAGCAGCCCACGGGGGTATAATGGCTACACCTTC TRBJ1-2 NA TRBV5-1 NA
CASSLSLGGGTGELFF TGTGCCAGCAGCCTATCCCTGGGGGGAGGTACCGGGGAGCTGTTTTTT TRBJ2-2 NA TRBV7-3 few
CASRLGQINYGYTF TGTGCCAGCCGCTTGGGACAGATCAACTATGGCTACACCTTC TRBJ1-2 TRBD1 TRBV6-1 many
CASSESPTGGYEQYF TGCGCCAGCAGTGAGTCTCCAACCGGGGGGTACGAGCAGTACTTC TRBJ2-7 TRBD2 TRBV10-1 NA
CAIGTSAYNEQFF TGTGCCATCGGGACATCAGCCTACAATGAGCAGTTCTTC TRBJ2-1 NA TRBV10-3 NA
CASTPTQGNQPQHF TGTGCCAGCACCCCGACACAGGGGAATCAGCCCCAGCATTTT TRBJ1-5 TRBD1 TRBV12-3/TRBV12-4 NA
CASSSPRGGGYEQFF TGTGCCAGCAGTTCCCCTCGAGGAGGGGGCTATGAGCAGTTCTTC TRBJ2-1 NA TRBV6-2/TRBV6-3 few
CAISESRTGAHEQYF TGTGCCATCAGTGAGTCCCGGACAGGGGCCCACGAGCAGTACTTC TRBJ2-7 TRBD1 TRBV10-3 few
CSASPSGWSPLHF TGCAGTGCTAGCCCCAGCGGTTGGTCACCCCTCCACTTT TRBJ1-6 NA TRBV20-1 few
CASSGGGGVTDTHYF TGTGCCAGCAGCGGGGGGGGGGGAGTCACAGATACGCATTATTTT TRBJ2-3 TRBD2 TRBV11-3 NA
CASTARTAGSGYGYTF TGTGCCAGCACCGCGAGGACAGCAGGGTCTGGCTATGGCTACACCTTC TRBJ1-2 NA TRBV11-2 few
CASSPIAGGSTDTQYF TGTGCCAGCAGCCCCATAGCGGGGGGGAGCACAGATACGCAGTATTTT TRBJ2-3 TRBD2 TRBV7-3 few
CASSPGTFPITEAFF TGTGCCAGCAGCCCCGGGACATTTCCCATCACTGAAGCTTTCTTT TRBJ1-1 NA TRBV7-6 many
CASRSTTNTEAFF TGCGCCAGCAGATCAACAACGAACACTGAAGCTTTCTTT TRBJ1-1 NA TRBV5-1 NA
CSARSTASNEQFF TGCAGTGCTCGGAGTACGGCCTCTAATGAGCAGTTCTTC TRBJ2-1 NA TRBV20-1 NA
CASSFLTRNTEAFF TGTGCCAGCAGCTTCTTAACTCGGAACACTGAAGCTTTCTTT TRBJ1-1 NA TRBV5-6 few
CASSLEQGYNEQFF TGTGCCAGCAGCTTAGAGCAGGGCTACAATGAGCAGTTCTTC TRBJ2-1 NA TRBV11-3 few
CASSELAGRQETQYF TGTGCCAGCAGTGAGCTCGCGGGCCGTCAAGAGACCCAGTACTTC TRBJ2-5 NA TRBV2 NA
CASSSFNRGGRNIQYF TGTGCCAGCAGCTCATTTAACCGGGGGGGCCGGAACATTCAGTACTTC TRBJ2-4 TRBD2 TRBV11-2 many
CSAGGDAGELFF TGCAGCGCCGGAGGGGACGCCGGGGAGCTGTTTTTT TRBJ2-2 NA TRBV29-1 many
CASSKGQSRQPQHF TGTGCCAGCAGTAAGGGACAGTCAAGACAGCCCCAGCATTTT TRBJ1-5 TRBD1 TRBV27 NA
CSARDWGLSYNEQFF TGCAGTGCTAGAGATTGGGGCCTTTCCTACAATGAGCAGTTCTTC TRBJ2-1 NA TRBV20-1 few
CASNRGAANQPQHF TGTGCCAGCAATCGGGGAGCGGCAAATCAGCCCCAGCATTTT TRBJ1-5 NA TRBV2 few
CSVEDPKWARNGYTF TGCAGCGTTGAAGATCCAAAGTGGGCGCGAAATGGCTACACCTTC TRBJ1-2 NA TRBV29-1 NA
CAISEPRDSGTYEQYF TGTGCCATCAGTGAGCCGAGGGATTCGGGGACCTACGAGCAGTACTTC TRBJ2-7 NA TRBV10-3 few
CASSLGDPEAFF TGTGCCAGCAGCTTAGGAGATCCTGAAGCTTTCTTT TRBJ1-1 NA TRBV7-9 few
CASSQVGKGAANYGYTF TGTGCCAGCAGCCAAGTAGGGAAGGGGGCCGCCAACTATGGCTACACCTTC TRBJ1-2 TRBD1 TRBV14 NA
CASSPARDPYNEQFF TGTGCCAGCAGCCCTGCGCGGGACCCCTACAATGAGCAGTTCTTC TRBJ2-1 NA TRBV7-8 many
CASSIQDSNTEAFF TGTGCCAGTAGTATCCAGGACAGCAACACTGAAGCTTTCTTT TRBJ1-1 NA TRBV19 few
CASSPGEDYNSPLHF TGTGCCAGCAGCCCGGGTGAGGACTATAATTCACCCCTCCACTTT TRBJ1-6 NA TRBV7-9 many
CASSQGLAGGGYNEQFF TGCGCCAGCAGCCAAGGACTAGCGGGGGGCGGCTACAATGAGCAGTTCTTC TRBJ2-1 TRBD2 TRBV4-3 NA
CASSQDLAGGGQYNEQFF TGCGCCAGCAGCCAAGATCTAGCGGGGGGCGGGCAGTACAATGAGCAGTTCTTC TRBJ2-1 TRBD2 TRBV4-1 few
CATSTQGSNEKLFF TGTGCCACCAGCACGCAGGGTTCTAATGAAAAACTGTTTTTT TRBJ1-4 NA TRBV15 NA
CASSSRTRDSYKNIQYF TGTGCCAGCAGCTCCCGGACTAGAGACTCATACAAAAACATTCAGTACTTC TRBJ2-4 TRBD2 TRBV7-8 NA
CASSGVAGSPYF TGTGCCAGCAGTGGGGTAGCCGGATCGCCGTATTTT TRBJ2-3 NA TRBV28 NA